What follows describes a single T cell receptor (beta chain). This sample was included in a study of blood T cell repertoires in COVID-19. Whole-study context: Researchers got acute and convalescent COVID-19 samples from the United States, Italy and Spain. T cells, B-cell-depleted T cells, or PBMCs provided the cDNA or gDNA that served as material.

Original handling: Reference gene primer amplification gave estimated nucleated cell counts. TCRdb keeps only in-frame clones here, not all; method: immunoSEQ multiplex PCR. The V and J calls and clone size come from that table; D and trimming were worked out from the DNA. The sample includes over 300,000 clones, roughly 90% of them seen just once. The CDR3 totals 14 residues. The germline V gene encodes CDR1 SGDLS and CDR2 YYNGEE. J lost 3 bases, V lost 3 bases, and 5 bases had no gene match. Sequencing was done on a sample of peripheral blood. This clonotype was obtained from a man between 40 and 49 years old with acute or convalescent COVID-19. The J gene is TRBJ2-7, the V gene TRBV9; 8 nucleotides agree with TRBD1. CDR3 region: CASSGQGQVYEQYF. CDR3 coding DNA: TGTGCCAGCAGCGGGCAGGGACAGGTCTACGAGCAGTACTTC.